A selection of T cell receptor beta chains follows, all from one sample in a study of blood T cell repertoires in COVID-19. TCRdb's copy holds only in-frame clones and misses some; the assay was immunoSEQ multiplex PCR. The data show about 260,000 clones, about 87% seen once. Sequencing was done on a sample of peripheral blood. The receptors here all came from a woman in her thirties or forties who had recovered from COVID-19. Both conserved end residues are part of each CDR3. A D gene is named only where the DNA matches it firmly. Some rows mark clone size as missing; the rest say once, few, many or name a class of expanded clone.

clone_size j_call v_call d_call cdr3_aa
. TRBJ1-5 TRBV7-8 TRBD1 CASSSRDRVLSQPQHF
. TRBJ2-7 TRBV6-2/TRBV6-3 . CASSSNHLEEGGNEQYF
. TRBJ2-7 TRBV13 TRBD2 CASSFSGGYYEQYF
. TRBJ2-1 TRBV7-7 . CASSPRGGDNEQFF
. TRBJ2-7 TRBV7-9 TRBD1 CASSRATGGGEQYF
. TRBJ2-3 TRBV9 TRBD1 CASRGPGGSTDTQYF
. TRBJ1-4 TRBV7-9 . CASSPPWAENNEKLFF
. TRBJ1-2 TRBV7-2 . CASSTPGGYGYTF
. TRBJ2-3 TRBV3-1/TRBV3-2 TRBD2 CASSRHTSGAGADTQYF
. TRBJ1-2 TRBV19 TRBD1 CASSWWDRGLSGYTF
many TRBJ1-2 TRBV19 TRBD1 CAGSNRGGSGYTF
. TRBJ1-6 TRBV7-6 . CASSLGWGPDNSPLHF
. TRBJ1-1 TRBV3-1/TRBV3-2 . CASSPFPAGLGGTEAFF
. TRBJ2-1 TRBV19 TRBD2 CASRTSGGLSSYNEQFF
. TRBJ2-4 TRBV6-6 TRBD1 CASSRWTGDGLSKNIQYF
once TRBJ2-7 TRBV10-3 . CAISGHTETYEQYF
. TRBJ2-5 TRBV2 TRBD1 CASSGTTGVETQYF
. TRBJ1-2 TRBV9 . CASRGLYGYTF
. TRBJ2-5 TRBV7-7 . CASSPRGETQYF
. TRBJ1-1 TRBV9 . CASSVGASGHLFEAFF
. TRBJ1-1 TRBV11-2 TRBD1 CASSLVRGQAGTEAFF
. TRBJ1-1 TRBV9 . CASSVASFGTEAFF
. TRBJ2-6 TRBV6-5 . CAIVWSGANVLTF
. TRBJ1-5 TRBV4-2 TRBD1 CASSQDSRGQAYQPQHF
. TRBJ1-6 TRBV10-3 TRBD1 CAISYGQGSYNSPLHF
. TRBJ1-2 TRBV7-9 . CASSPGYSYTF
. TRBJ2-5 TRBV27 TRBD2 CASSLLPRGAQETQYF
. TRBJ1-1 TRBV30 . CAWNPTGYTEAFF
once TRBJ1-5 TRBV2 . CATKGEVNQPQHF
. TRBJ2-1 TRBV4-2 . CASSQDKARRSSYNEQFF
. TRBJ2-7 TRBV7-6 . CASSLPHQKLAQYF
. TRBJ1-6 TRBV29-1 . CSVGQDPNSPLHF
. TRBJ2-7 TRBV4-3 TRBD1 CASSRLVGQPYEQYF
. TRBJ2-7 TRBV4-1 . CASGDKSYEQYF
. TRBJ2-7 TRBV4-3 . CASSQDQPGLAYEQYF
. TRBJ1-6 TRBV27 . CASSFWGGNSPLHF
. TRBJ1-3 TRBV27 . CASSSSRLGNTIYF
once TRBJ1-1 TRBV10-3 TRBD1 CAISTRDRKLTEAFF
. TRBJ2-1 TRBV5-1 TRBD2 CASSLGLAAGEQFF
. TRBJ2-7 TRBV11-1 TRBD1 CASSPMTGGEVYEQYF
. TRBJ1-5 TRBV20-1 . CSASRDSNQPQHF
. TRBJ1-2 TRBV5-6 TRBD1 CASSFLGQGYGYTF
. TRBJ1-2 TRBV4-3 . CASSQDTGSNYGYTF
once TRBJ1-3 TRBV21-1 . CASSKSQGASDGNTIYF
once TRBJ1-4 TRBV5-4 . CASSPTGSETEKLFF
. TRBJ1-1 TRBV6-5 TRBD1 CASSYSTGLLNTEAFF
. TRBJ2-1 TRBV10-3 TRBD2 CAISPGGVSWDNEQFF
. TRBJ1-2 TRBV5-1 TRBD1 CASSLEGTEYGYTF
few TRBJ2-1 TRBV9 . CASSIYNEQFF
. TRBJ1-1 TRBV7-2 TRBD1 CASREDPRDRGRTEAFF
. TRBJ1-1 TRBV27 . CASSADKATEAFF
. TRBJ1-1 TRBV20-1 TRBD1 CSASASGTGGRMAEAFF
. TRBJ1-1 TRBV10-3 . CAIRDTQRLDEAFF
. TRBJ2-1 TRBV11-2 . CASSSYIGGATSYNEQFF
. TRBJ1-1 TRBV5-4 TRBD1 CASSLQGAETEAFF
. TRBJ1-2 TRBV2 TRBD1 CASSGGGAAALNYGYTF
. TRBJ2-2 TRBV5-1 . CASSVSAVQGTGELFF
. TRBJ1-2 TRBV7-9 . CASSLWGGVDYGYTF